This is a list of T cell receptor beta chains from one sample in a study of vaccination and CD4 T cells after COVID-19. TCRdb reprocessed the PCR reads via MiXCR and lists one record per CDR3 protein. The sample consists of 4,500 to 5,000 distinct CDR3 sequences, approximately 59% of them appearing once. The antigens of these receptors remain unknown. Input material: CD4+ T cells from blood, cultured in vitro. The receptors here all came from a human donor in good health. CDR3s include the opening cysteine and the closing phenylalanine or tryptophan. A D gene is named only where the DNA matches it firmly. The listing skips clone size in some rows; elsewhere it reads once, few, many or a size class.

CDR3,DNA,size,D,V,length,J
CASSAGGTEAFF,TGCGCCAGCAGCGCAGGGGGCACTGAAGCTTTCTTT,NA,TRBD1,TRBV5-1,12,TRBJ1-1
CASSFGGGCTF,TGTGCCAGCAGCTTTGGGGGGGGTTGCACCTTC,once,NA,TRBV7-2,11,TRBJ1-2
CASSTGTGYSNQPQHF,TGTGCCAGCAGCACGGGGACGGGTTATAGCAATCAGCCCCAGCATTTT,few,NA,TRBV7-8,16,TRBJ1-5
CASSSRQNSNQPQHF,TGTGCCAGCAGTTCCCGACAGAATAGCAATCAGCCCCAGCATTTT,few,NA,TRBV27,15,TRBJ1-5
CASTPNWDRRGYEQYF,TGTGCCAGCACCCCCAACTGGGACAGGCGAGGCTACGAGCAGTACTTC,NA,TRBD1,TRBV6-2/TRBV6-3,16,TRBJ2-7
CASSLEPTREVFF,TGTGCCAGCAGCTTAGAGCCGACCAGAGAAGTTTTCTTT,NA,NA,TRBV7-2,13,TRBJ1-1
CASSNLGPQETQYF,TGTGCCAGCAGTAACCTGGGACCGCAAGAGACCCAGTACTTC,NA,NA,TRBV27,14,TRBJ2-5
CSARIERLGRLETQYF,TGCAGTGCTAGAATCGAGCGCCTCGGGCGGTTGGAGACCCAGTACTTC,NA,NA,TRBV20-1,16,TRBJ2-5
CASSVVRTGFNEQFF,TGTGCCAGCAGCGTAGTTCGGACAGGGTTTAATGAGCAGTTCTTC,NA,TRBD1,TRBV9,15,TRBJ2-1
CASTRGQGVSDTEAFF,TGTGCCAGCACCCGAGGACAGGGAGTGTCGGACACTGAAGCTTTCTTT,NA,TRBD1,TRBV6-1,16,TRBJ1-1
CASSQYGTSGTVGETQYF,TGCGCCAGCAGCCAATACGGGACTAGCGGGACTGTTGGAGAGACCCAGTACTTC,NA,TRBD2,TRBV4-1,18,TRBJ2-5
CASSLADTQYF,TGTGCCAGCAGCTTAGCAGATACGCAGTATTTT,NA,NA,TRBV7-2,11,TRBJ2-3
CASSYATGGDEQYF,TGTGCCAGCAGCTACGCGACAGGGGGTGACGAGCAGTACTTC,NA,TRBD1,TRBV7-9,14,TRBJ2-7
CSAPDGGQQGNEQFF,TGCAGTGCTCCAGATGGGGGACAGCAGGGCAATGAGCAGTTCTTC,few,TRBD1,TRBV20-1,15,TRBJ2-1
CATSRDIPRFIEDSNEKLFF,TGTGCCACCAGCAGAGATATTCCCCGGTTTATCGAGGACAGTAATGAAAAACTGTTTTTT,NA,NA,TRBV15,20,TRBJ1-4
CASSFGQPGIYGYTF,TGTGCCAGCAGCTTTGGTCAGCCTGGGATCTATGGCTACACCTTC,NA,NA,TRBV7-2,15,TRBJ1-2
CASSPSSTSTDTQYF,TGTGCCAGCAGCCCATCTAGCACCAGCACAGATACGCAGTATTTT,few,NA,TRBV7-2,15,TRBJ2-3
CASSLAASQETQYF,TGTGCCAGCAGCTTAGCCGCCAGTCAAGAGACCCAGTACTTC,NA,NA,TRBV7-9,14,TRBJ2-5
CSATGTGLHEKLFF,TGCAGTGCTACGGGGACAGGGTTGCACGAAAAACTGTTTTTT,once,TRBD1,TRBV20-1,14,TRBJ1-4
CASSPSLVSTDTQYF,TGTGCCAGCAGTCCGTCCCTGGTTAGCACAGATACGCAGTATTTT,NA,NA,TRBV6-1,15,TRBJ2-3
CASSEGSGVATQYF,TGCGCCAGCAGTGAAGGTAGCGGGGTTGCGACCCAGTACTTC,NA,TRBD2,TRBV10-1,14,TRBJ2-5
CASSPGPGNQPQHF,TGTGCCAGCAGTCCCGGACCAGGGAATCAGCCCCAGCATTTT,few,NA,TRBV6-1,14,TRBJ1-5
CASRWAGFGTEAFF,TGTGCCAGCAGATGGGCGGGGTTCGGCACTGAAGCTTTCTTT,NA,NA,TRBV12-3/TRBV12-4,14,TRBJ1-1
CAISEQTTSGSKTDTQYF,TGTGCCATCAGTGAGCAAACCACTAGCGGGAGTAAAACAGATACGCAGTATTTT,NA,TRBD2,TRBV10-3,18,TRBJ2-3
CASSLSGPYEQYF,TGTGCCAGCAGCCTTTCCGGGCCATACGAGCAGTACTTC,NA,NA,TRBV5-8,13,TRBJ2-7
CASSVGAGVQDTQYF,TGTGCCAGCAGCGTAGGAGCGGGGGTGCAAGATACGCAGTATTTT,NA,TRBD2,TRBV9,15,TRBJ2-3
CASRLFRERAWAGQPQHF,TGTGCCAGCAGGCTTTTCAGAGAGAGGGCTTGGGCTGGTCAGCCCCAGCATTTT,NA,NA,TRBV27,18,TRBJ1-5
CASSYRGNQPQHF,TGTGCCAGCAGCTACAGGGGGAATCAGCCCCAGCATTTT,large,TRBD1,TRBV7-2,13,TRBJ1-5
CSARDRNTHPYGYTF,TGCAGTGCTAGAGATCGGAACACCCACCCCTATGGCTACACCTTC,NA,NA,TRBV20-1,15,TRBJ1-2
CSARGRRDSKNTEAFF,TGCAGTGCTAGGGGGCGAAGGGACTCCAAGAACACTGAAGCTTTCTTT,NA,NA,TRBV20-1,16,TRBJ1-1
CASSFPRTQGVALHF,TGTGCCAGCAGCTTCCCAAGGACACAGGGGGTCGCTCTCCACTTT,NA,TRBD1,TRBV11-2,15,TRBJ1-6
CASSLTGPGYTF,TGTGCCAGCAGCCTTACAGGGCCTGGCTACACCTTC,NA,NA,TRBV6-1,12,TRBJ1-2
CATRQTTAERQYF,TGTGCCACTCGTCAGACCACGGCGGAACGGCAGTACTTC,NA,NA,TRBV6-1,13,TRBJ2-7
CASSIREAYEQYF,TGCGCCAGCAGCATCCGGGAAGCCTACGAGCAGTACTTC,NA,NA,TRBV5-1,13,TRBJ2-7
CASSTPVYGYTF,TGTGCCAGTAGTACTCCAGTGTATGGCTACACCTTC,NA,NA,TRBV19,12,TRBJ1-2
CASSLQGNGYTF,TGTGCCAGTAGTTTACAGGGGAATGGCTACACCTTC,NA,TRBD1,TRBV19,12,TRBJ1-2
CASRDRAGERGNEQFF,TGTGCCAGCAGGGACCGAGCGGGAGAGAGGGGCAATGAGCAGTTCTTC,NA,TRBD2,TRBV6-1,16,TRBJ2-1
CASSFSLASTTDTQYF,TGTGCCAGCAGCTTCTCACTAGCTTCGACCACAGATACGCAGTATTTT,NA,NA,TRBV7-2,16,TRBJ2-3
CASSSRAPGGVNSGANVLTF,TGTGCCAGCAGCTCTAGGGCGCCAGGGGGCGTCAACTCTGGGGCCAACGTCCTGACTTTC,NA,TRBD1,TRBV7-2,20,TRBJ2-6
CATSYFRGQGAYTF,TGTGCCACCAGCTATTTCCGGGGCCAAGGAGCCTACACCTTC,NA,NA,TRBV15,14,TRBJ1-2
CSARAGIFGNQPQHF,TGCAGTGCCCGAGCGGGGATTTTTGGGAATCAGCCCCAGCATTTT,NA,NA,TRBV20-1,15,TRBJ1-5
CATSDLGRNTGELFF,TGTGCCACCAGTGATTTGGGTCGGAACACCGGGGAGCTGTTTTTT,NA,NA,TRBV24-1,15,TRBJ2-2
CSASVRLRRRAFF,TGCAGTGCTAGTGTGCGCCTGCGACGACGAGCTTTCTTT,few,NA,TRBV20-1,13,TRBJ1-1
CAWSRQGAKQPQHF,TGTGCCTGGAGCAGGCAGGGGGCTAAGCAGCCCCAGCATTTT,NA,TRBD1,TRBV30,14,TRBJ1-5
CSAFPLAGAINEQFF,TGCAGTGCTTTCCCACTAGCGGGGGCTATCAATGAGCAGTTCTTC,once,TRBD2,TRBV20-1,15,TRBJ2-1